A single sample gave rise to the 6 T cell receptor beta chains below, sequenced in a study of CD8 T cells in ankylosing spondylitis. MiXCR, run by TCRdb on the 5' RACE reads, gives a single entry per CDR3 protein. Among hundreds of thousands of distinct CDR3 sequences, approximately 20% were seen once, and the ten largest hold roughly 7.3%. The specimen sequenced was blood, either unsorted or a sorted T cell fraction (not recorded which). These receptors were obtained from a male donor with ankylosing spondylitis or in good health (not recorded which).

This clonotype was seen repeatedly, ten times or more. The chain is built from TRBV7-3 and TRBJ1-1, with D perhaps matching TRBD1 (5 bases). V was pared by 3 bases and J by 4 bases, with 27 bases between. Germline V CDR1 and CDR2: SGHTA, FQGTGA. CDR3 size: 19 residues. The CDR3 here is CASSFFPTGRDRRGTEAFF. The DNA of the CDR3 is TGTGCCAGCAGCTTTTTTCCCACTGGTAGGGATCGTAGGGGCACTGAAGCTTTCTTT.

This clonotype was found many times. The CDR3 nucleotides read TGTGCCAGCAGTCCCCGGGACAGAAATTCACCCCTCCACTTT. As protein: CASSPRDRNSPLHF. The gene calls are TRBV12-3 or TRBV12-4 and TRBJ1-6; TRBD1 aligns across 7 bases. The CDR3 contains 14 residues. J gave up 7 bases and V 5 bases, and 5 bases lay outside the gene matches.

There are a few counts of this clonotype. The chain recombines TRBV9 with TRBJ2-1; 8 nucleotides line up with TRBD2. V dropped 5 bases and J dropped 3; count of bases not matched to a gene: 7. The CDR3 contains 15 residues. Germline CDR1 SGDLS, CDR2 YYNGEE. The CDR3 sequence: CASSTSGEVYNEQFF. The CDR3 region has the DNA TGTGCCAGCAGTACTAGCGGAGAGGTCTACAATGAGCAGTTCTTC.

The CDR3 nucleotides read TGTGCCAGCAGTTACCACCGGGGCTCCTCCTCTGGAAACACCATATATTTT. Residues: CASSYHRGSSSGNTIYF. The rearrangement uses TRBV12-3 or TRBV12-4 and TRBJ1-3; possible D gene TRBD1, 5 bases. CDR3 size: 17 residues. Trimming cost V 4 bases and J 0 bases, with 16 bases left between them.

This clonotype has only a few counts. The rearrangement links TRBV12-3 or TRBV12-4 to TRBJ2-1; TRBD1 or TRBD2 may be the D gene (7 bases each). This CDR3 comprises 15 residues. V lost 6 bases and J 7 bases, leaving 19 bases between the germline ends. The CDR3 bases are TGTGCCAGCAGCCCAGGGGGAGGGCAAAGGAATGAGCAGTTCTTC. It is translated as CASSPGGGQRNEQFF.

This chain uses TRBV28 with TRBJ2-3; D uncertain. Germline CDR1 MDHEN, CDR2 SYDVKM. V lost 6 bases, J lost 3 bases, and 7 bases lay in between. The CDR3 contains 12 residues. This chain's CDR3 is CASRGTTDTQYF. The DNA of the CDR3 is TGTGCCAGCAGGGGAACTACAGATACGCAGTATTTT. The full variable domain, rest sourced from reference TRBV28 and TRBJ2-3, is DVKVTQSSRYLVKRTGEKVFLECVQDMDHENMFWYRQDPGLGLRLIYFSYDVKMKEKGDIPEGYSVSREKKERFSLILESASTNQTSMYLCASRGTTDTQYFGPGTRLTVL.